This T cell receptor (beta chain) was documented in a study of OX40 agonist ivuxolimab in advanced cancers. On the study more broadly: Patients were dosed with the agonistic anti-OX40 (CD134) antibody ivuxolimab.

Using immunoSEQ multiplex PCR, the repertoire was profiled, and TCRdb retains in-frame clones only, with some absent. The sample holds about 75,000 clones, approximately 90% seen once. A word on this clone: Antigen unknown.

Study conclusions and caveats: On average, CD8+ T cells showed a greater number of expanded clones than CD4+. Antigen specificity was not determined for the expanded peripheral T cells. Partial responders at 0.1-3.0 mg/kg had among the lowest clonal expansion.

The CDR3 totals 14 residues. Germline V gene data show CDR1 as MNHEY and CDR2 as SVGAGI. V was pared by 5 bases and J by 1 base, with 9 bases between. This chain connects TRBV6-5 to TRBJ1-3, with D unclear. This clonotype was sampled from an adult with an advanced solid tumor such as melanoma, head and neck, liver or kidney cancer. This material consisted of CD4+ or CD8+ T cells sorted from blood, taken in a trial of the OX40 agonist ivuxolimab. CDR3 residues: CASSPELSGNTIYF. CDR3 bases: TGTGCCAGCAGTCCCGAGCTATCTGGAAACACCATATATTTT.